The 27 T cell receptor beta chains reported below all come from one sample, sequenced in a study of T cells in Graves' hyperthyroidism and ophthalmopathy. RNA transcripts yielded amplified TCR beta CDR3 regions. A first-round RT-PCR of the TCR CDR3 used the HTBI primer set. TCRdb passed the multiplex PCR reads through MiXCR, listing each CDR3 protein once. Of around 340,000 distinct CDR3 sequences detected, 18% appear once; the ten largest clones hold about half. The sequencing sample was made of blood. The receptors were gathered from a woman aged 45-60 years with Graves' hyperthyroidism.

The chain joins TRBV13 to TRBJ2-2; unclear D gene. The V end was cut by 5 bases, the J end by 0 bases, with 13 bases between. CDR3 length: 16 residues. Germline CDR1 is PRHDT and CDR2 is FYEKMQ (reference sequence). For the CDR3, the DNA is TGTGCCAGCAGCCCCAGCCTGGGTACGAACACCGGGGAGCTGTTTTTT. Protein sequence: CASSPSLGTNTGELFF. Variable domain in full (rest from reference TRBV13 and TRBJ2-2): AAGVIQSPRHLIKEKRETATLKCYPIPRHDTVYWYQQGPGQDPQFLISFYEKMQSDKGSIPDRFSAQQFSDYHSELNMSSLELGDSALYFCASSPSLGTNTGELFFGEGSRLTVL.

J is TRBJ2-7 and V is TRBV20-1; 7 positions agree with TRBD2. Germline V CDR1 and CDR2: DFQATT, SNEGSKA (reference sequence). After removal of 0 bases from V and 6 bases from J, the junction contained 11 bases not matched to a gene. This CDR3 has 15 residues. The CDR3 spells CSARDLTSASGEQYF. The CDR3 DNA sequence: TGCAGTGCTAGAGATCTCACTAGCGCATCTGGCGAGCAGTACTTC.

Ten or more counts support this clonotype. The CDR3 loop is CASSLGQTTEAFF. The CDR3 DNA is TGTGCCAGCAGCTTGGGACAGACCACTGAAGCTTTCTTT. J is TRBJ1-1 and V is TRBV11-2; 7 bases agree with TRBD1. This CDR3 region has 13 residues. The V and J ends lost 3 bases and 4 bases, in that order; junction bases with no gene match: 2. Germline CDR1 reads SGHAT; CDR2 reads FQNNGV.

CDR3 loop: CASSLARASGTQPQHF. CDR3 nucleotide sequence: TGTGCCAGCAGCTTGGCCCGGGCCTCGGGCACGCAGCCCCAGCATTTT. The chain carries TRBV5-6 and TRBJ1-5; D is undetermined. The CDR3 sequence is 16 residues long. CDR1 and CDR2 from the germline V gene are SGHDT and YYEEEE. Trimming left V 0 bases short and J 7 bases short, with 17 bases between.

CDR3 region: CAWSVQGDTDTQYF. DNA of the CDR3: TGTGCCTGGAGTGTACAGGGGGATACAGATACGCAGTATTTT. The chain couples TRBV30 to TRBJ2-3; 8 bases align to TRBD1. The germline V gene encodes CDR1 GTSNPN and CDR2 SVGIG (reference sequence). The V gene end was trimmed by 0 bases and the J gene end by 3 bases; junction bases not matched to a gene: 2. The CDR3 extends over 14 amino acids. Filled out from reference TRBV30 and TRBJ2-3, the complete variable domain reads SQTIHQWPATLVQPVGSPLSLECTVEGTSNPNLYWYRQAAGRGLQLLFYSVGIGQISSEVPQNLSASRPQDRQFILSSKKLLLSDSGFYLCAWSVQGDTDTQYFGPGTRLTVL.

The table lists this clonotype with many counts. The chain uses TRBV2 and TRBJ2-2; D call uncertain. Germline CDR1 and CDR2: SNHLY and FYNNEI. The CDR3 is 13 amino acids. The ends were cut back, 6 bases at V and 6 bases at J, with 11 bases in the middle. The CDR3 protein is CASRDRAPGELFF. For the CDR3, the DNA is TGTGCCAGCAGGGACCGTGCGCCCGGGGAGCTGTTTTTT. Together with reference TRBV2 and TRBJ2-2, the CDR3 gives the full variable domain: EPEVTQTPSHQVTQMGQEVILRCVPISNHLYFYWYRQILGQKVEFLVSFYNNEISEKSEIFDDQFSVERPDGSNFTLKIRSTKLEDSAMYFCASRDRAPGELFFGEGSRLTVL.

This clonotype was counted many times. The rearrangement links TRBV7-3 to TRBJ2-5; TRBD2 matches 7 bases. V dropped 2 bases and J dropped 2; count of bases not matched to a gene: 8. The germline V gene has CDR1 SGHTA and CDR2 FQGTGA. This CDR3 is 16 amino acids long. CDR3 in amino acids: CASSLLGLGAQETQYF. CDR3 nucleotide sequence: TGTGCCAGCAGCTTACTTGGACTAGGGGCTCAAGAGACCCAGTACTTC. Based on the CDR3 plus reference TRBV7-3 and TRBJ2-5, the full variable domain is GAGVSQTPSNKVTEKGKYVELRCDPISGHTALYWYRQSLGQGPEFLIYFQGTGAADDSGLPNDRFFAVRPEGSVSTLKIQRTERGDSAVYLCASSLLGLGAQETQYFGPGTRLLVL.

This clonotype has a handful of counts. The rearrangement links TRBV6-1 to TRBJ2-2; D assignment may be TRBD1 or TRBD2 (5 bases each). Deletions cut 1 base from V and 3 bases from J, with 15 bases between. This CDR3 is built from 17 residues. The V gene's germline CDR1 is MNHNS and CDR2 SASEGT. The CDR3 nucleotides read TGTGCCAGCAGTGAAGGTTGGGGCCGGGGATACACCGGGGAGCTGTTTTTT. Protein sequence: CASSEGWGRGYTGELFF.

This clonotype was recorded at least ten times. CDR3 sequence: CASSFDPMGTEAFF. Here the CDR3 DNA reads TGTGCCAGCAGCTTCGACCCCATGGGCACTGAAGCTTTCTTT. This chain connects TRBV11-2 to TRBJ1-1, with unresolved D. Germline CDR1 reads SGHAT; CDR2 reads FQNNGV. CDR3 size: 14 residues. With 3 bases removed from V and 4 bases from J, the gap between germline ends came to 12 bases.

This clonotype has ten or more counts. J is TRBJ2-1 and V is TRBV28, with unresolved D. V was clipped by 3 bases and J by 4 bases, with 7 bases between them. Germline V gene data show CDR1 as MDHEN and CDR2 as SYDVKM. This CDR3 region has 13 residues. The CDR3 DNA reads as TGTGCCAGCAGTTTTAACGGGTACAATGAGCAGTTCTTC. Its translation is CASSFNGYNEQFF.

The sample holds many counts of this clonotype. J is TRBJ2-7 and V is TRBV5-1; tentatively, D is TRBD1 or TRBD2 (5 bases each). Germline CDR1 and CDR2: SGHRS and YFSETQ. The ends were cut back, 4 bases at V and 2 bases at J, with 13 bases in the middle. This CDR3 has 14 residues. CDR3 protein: CASSNGDLAYEQYF. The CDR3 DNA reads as TGCGCCAGCAGCAATGGGGACCTGGCCTACGAGCAGTACTTC.

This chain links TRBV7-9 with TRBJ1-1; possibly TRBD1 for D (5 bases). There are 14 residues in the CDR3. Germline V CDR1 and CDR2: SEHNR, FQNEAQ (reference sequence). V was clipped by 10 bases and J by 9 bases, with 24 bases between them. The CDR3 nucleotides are TGTGCCACCGAGCTTGGGGGGGAAATAGGGAAAGCTTTCTTT. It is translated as CATELGGEIGKAFF.

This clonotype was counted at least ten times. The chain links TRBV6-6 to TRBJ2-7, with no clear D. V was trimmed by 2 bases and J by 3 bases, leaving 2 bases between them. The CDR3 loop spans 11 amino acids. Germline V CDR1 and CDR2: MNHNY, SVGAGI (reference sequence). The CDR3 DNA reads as TGTGCCAGCAGTTACCTCTACGAGCAGTACTTC. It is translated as CASSYLYEQYF.

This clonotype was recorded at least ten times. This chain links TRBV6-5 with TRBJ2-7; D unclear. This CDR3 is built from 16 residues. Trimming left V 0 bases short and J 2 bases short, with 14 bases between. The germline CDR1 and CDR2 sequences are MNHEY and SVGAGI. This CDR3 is CASSYSIPGQAYEQYF. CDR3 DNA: TGTGCCAGCAGTTACTCGATCCCGGGCCAAGCCTACGAGCAGTACTTC.

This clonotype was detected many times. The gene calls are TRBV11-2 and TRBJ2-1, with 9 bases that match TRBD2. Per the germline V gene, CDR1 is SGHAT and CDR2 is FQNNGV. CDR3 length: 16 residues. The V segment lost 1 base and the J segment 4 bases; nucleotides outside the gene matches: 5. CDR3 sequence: CASSLALTSGYNEQFF. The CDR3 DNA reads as TGTGCCAGCAGCTTAGCCCTGACTAGCGGATACAATGAGCAGTTCTTC. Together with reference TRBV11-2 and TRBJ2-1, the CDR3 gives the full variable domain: EAGVAQSPRYKIIEKRQSVAFWCNPISGHATLYWYQQILGQGPKLLIQFQNNGVVDDSQLPKDRFSAERLKGVDSTLKIQPAKLEDSAVYLCASSLALTSGYNEQFFGPGTRLTVL.

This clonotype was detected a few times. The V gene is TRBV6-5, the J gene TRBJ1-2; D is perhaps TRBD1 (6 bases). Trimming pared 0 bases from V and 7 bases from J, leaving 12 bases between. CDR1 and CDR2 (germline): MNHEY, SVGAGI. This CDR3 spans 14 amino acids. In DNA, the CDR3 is TGTGCCAGCAGTTACTCAATTTCAGGGGCTGGCTACACCTTC. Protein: CASSYSISGAGYTF.

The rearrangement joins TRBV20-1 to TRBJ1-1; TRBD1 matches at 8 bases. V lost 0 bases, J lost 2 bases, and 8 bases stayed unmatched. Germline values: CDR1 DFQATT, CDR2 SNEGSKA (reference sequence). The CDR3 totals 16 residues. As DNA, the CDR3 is TGCAGTGCTAGAGATCAGGACAGGGCCTTAAACACTGAAGCTTTCTTT. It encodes CSARDQDRALNTEAFF.

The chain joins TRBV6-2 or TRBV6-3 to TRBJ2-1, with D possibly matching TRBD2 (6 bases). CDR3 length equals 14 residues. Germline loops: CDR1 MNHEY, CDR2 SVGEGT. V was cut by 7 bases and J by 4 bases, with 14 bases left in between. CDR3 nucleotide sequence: TGTGCCAGCACCCTGAAGGGAGGATACAATGAGCAGTTCTTC. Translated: CASTLKGGYNEQFF.

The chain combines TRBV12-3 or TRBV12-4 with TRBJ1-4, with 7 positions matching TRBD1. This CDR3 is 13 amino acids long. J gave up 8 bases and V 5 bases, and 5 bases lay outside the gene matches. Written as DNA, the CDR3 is TGTGCCAGCAGTAGCGGGACAGCAGAAAAACTGTTTTTT. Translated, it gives CASSSGTAEKLFF.

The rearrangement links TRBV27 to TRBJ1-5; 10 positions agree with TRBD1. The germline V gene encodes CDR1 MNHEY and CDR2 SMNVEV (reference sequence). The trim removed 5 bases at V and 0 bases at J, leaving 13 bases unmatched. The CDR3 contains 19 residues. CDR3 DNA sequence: TGTGCCAGCAGTCCAAGTTTCGGGACAGGGGTTCGTAGCAATCAGCCCCAGCATTTT. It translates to CASSPSFGTGVRSNQPQHF.

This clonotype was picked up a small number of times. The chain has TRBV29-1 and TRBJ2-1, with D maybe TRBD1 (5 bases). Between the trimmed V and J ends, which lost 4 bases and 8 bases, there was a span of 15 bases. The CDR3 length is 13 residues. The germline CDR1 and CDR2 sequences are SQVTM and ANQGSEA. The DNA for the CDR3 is TGCAGCGTTGCCAGGGCCTTGTGGGATGAGCAGTTCTTC. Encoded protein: CSVARALWDEQFF.

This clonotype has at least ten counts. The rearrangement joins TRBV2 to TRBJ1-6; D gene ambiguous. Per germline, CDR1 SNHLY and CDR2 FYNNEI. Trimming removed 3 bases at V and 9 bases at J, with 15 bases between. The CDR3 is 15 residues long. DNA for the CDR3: TGTGCCAGCAGTGATGAAGAGGCGAGGACTTCACCCCTCCACTTT. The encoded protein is CASSDEEARTSPLHF.

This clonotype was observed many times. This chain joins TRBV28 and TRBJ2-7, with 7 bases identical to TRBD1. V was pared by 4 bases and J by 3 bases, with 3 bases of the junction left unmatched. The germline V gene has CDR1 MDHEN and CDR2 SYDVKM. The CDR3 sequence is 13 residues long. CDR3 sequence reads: CASSSGQLYEQYF. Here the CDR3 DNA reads TGTGCCAGCAGTTCGGGACAGCTCTACGAGCAGTACTTC.

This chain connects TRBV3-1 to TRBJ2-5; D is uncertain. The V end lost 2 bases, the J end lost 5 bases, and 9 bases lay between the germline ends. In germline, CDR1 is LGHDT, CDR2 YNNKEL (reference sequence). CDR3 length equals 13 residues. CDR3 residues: CASSQKVFETQYF. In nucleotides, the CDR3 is TGTGCCAGCAGCCAAAAGGTTTTCGAGACCCAGTACTTC.

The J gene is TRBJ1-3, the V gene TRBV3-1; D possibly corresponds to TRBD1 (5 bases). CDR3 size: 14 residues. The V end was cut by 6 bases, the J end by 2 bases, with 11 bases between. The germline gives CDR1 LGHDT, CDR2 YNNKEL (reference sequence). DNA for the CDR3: TGTGCCAGCAGTCCTCCGGGACCTGGAAACACCATATATTTT. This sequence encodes CASSPPGPGNTIYF.

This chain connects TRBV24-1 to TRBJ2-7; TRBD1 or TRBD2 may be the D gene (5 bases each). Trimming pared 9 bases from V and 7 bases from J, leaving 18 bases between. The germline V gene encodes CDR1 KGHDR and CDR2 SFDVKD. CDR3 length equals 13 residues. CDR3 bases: TGTGCCACCGGCATACCGGGACGGTGGGAGCAGTACTTC. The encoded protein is CATGIPGRWEQYF.

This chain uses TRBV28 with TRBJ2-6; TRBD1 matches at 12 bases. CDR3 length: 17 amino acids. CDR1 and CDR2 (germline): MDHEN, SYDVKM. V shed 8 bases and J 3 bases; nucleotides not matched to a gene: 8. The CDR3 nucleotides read TGTGCCAGCGGGACAGGGGGCGAAGTGAGTGGGGCCAACGTCCTGACTTTC. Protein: CASGTGGEVSGANVLTF.